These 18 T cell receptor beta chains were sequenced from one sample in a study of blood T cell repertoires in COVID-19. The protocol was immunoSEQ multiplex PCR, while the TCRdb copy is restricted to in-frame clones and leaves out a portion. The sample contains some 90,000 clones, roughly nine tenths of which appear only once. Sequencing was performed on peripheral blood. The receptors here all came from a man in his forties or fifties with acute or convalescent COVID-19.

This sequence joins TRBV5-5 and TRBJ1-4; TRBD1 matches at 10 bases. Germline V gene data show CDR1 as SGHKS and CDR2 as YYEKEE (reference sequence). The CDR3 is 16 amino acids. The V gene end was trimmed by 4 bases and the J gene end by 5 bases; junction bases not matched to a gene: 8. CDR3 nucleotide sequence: TGTGCCAGCAGCGGCACACCGGGACAGGGGAATGAAAAACTGTTTTTT. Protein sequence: CASSGTPGQGNEKLFF.

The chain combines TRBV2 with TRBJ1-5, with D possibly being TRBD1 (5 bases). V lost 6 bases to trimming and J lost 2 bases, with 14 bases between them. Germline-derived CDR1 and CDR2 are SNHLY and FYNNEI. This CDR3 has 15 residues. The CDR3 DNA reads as TGTGCCAGCAGAGCTACAGGTTTCGGCAATCAGCCCCAGCATTTT. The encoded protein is CASRATGFGNQPQHF.

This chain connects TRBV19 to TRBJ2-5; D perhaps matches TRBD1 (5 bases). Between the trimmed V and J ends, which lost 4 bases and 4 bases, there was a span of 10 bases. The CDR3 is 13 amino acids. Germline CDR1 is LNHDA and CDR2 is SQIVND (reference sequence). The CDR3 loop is CASSKGVSETQYF. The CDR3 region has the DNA TGTGCCAGTAGTAAAGGGGTGTCAGAGACCCAGTACTTC.

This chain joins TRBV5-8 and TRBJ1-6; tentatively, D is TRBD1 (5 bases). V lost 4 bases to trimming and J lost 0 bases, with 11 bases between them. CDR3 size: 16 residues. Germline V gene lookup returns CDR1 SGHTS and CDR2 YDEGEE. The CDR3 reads CASSQGLSSYNSPLHF. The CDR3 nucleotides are TGTGCCAGCAGCCAGGGTCTGAGCTCCTATAATTCACCCCTCCACTTT.

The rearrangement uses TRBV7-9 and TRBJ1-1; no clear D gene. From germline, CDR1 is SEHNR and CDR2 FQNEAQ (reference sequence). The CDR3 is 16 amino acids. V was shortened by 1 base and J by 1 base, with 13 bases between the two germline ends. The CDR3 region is CASSLGVGGRNTEAFF. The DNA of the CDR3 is TGTGCCAGCAGCTTAGGCGTAGGAGGCAGGAACACTGAAGCTTTCTTT.

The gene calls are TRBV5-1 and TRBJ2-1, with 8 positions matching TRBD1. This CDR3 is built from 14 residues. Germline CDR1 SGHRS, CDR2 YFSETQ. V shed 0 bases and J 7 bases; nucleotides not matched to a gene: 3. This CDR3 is CASSLVQGANEQFF. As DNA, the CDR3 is TGCGCCAGCAGCTTGGTTCAGGGGGCGAATGAGCAGTTCTTC.

Here the CDR3 reads CASSYTQREPQHF. The CDR3 DNA is TGTGCCAGCAGCTATACCCAGCGAGAGCCCCAGCATTTT. The J gene is TRBJ1-5, the V gene TRBV7-6; no reliable D call. CDR1 and CDR2 (germline): SGHVS, FNYEAQ. Trimming shortened V by 4 bases and J by 8 bases, and 12 bases separated the two germline ends. The CDR3 has 13 residues.

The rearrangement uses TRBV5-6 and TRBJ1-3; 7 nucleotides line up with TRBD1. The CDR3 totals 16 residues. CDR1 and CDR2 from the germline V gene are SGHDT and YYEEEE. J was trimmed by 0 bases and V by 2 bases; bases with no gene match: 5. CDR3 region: CASSLGGAHSGNTIYF. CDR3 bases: TGTGCCAGCAGCTTAGGGGGCGCTCACTCTGGAAACACCATATATTTT.

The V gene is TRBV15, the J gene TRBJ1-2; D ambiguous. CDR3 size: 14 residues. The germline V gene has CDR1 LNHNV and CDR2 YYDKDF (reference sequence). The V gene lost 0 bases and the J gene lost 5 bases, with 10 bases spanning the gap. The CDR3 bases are TGTGCCACCAGCAGAGATCCCGGGGATTATGGCTACACCTTC. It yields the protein CATSRDPGDYGYTF. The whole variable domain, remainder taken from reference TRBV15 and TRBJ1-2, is DAMVIQNPRYQVTQFGKPVTLSCSQTLNHNVMYWYQQKSSQAPKLLFHYYDKDFNNEADTPDNFQSRRPNTSFCFLDIRSPGLGDTAMYLCATSRDPGDYGYTFGSGTRLTVV.

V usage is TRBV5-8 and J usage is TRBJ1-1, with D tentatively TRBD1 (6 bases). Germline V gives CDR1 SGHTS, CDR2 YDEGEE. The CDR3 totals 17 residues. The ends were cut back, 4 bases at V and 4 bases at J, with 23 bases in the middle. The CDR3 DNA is TGTGCCAGCAGCGGCACCCGGGACATCTTCGGAGCCACTGAAGCTTTCTTT. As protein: CASSGTRDIFGATEAFF.

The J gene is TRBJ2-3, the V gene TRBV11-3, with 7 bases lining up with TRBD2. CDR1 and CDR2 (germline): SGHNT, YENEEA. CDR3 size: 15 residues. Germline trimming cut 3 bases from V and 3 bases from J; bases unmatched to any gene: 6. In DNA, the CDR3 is TGTGCCAGCAGCTTGAGGGGCGGGGGTACAGATACGCAGTATTTT. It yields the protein CASSLRGGGTDTQYF.

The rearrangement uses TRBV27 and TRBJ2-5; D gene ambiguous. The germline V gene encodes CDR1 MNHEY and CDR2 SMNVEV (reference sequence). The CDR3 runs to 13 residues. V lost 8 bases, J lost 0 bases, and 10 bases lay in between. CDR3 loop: CASLRRYQETQYF. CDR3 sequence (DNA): TGTGCCAGCCTGCGGCGATACCAAGAGACCCAGTACTTC.

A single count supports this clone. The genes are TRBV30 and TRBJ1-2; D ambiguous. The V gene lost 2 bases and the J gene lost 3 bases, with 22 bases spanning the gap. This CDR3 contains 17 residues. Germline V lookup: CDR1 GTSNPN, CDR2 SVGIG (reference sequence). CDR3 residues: CAWSFSGLPLGDYGYTF. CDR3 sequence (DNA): TGTGCCTGGAGTTTTTCGGGGTTGCCGTTGGGAGACTATGGCTACACCTTC.

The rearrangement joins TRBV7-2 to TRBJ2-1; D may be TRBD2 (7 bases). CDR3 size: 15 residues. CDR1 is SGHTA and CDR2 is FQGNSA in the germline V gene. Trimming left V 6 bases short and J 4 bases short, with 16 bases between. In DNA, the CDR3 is TGTGCCAGCAGTCGAGGGGGGGGAAGTTACAATGAGCAGTTCTTC. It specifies CASSRGGGSYNEQFF.

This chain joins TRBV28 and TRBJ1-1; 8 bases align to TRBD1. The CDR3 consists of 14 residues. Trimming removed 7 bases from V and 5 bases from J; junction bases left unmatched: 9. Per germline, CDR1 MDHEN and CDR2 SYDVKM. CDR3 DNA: TGTGCCAGCACCATGGACAGGGTGGGGACTGAAGCTTTCTTT. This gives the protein CASTMDRVGTEAFF.

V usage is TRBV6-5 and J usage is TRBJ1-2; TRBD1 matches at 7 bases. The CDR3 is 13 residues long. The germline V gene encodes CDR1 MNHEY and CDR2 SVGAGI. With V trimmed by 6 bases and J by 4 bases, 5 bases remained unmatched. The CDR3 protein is CASSDRVAYGYTF. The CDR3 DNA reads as TGTGCCAGCAGCGACAGGGTCGCCTATGGCTACACCTTC.

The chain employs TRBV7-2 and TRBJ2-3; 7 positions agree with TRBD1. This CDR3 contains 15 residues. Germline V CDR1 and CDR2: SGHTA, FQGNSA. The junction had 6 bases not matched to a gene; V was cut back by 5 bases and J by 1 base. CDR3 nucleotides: TGTGCCAGCAGCCCCCTAGGACAGGGCACAGATACGCAGTATTTT. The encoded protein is CASSPLGQGTDTQYF.

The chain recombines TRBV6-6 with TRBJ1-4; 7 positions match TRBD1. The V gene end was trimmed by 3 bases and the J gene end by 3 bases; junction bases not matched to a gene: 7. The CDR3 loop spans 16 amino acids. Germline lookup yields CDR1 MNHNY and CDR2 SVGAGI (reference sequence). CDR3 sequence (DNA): TGTGCCAGCAGTTATTTAGGGGGCGCGGCTAATGAAAAACTGTTTTTT. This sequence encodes CASSYLGGAANEKLFF.